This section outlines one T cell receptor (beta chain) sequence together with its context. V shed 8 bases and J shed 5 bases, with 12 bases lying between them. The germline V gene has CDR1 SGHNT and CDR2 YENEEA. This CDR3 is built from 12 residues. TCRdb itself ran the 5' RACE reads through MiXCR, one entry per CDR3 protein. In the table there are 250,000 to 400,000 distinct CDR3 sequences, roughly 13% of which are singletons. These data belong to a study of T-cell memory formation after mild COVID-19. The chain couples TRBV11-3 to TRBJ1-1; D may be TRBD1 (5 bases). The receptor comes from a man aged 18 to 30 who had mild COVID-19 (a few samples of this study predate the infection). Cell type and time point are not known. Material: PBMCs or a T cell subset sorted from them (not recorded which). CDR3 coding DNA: TGTGCCAGCTCGGGGCTGGGGACTGAAGCTTTCTTT. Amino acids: CASSGLGTEAFF.